These T cell receptor beta chains were read from a single sample in a study of blood T cells in healthy people across ages. Via MiXCR, TCRdb re-called the 5' RACE reads, giving one row per CDR3 protein. The table has more than 1.4 million distinct CDR3 sequences, 40% to 50% seen once. The sequenced material came from blood. These receptors were collected from a woman aged 18-29 years in good health. The CDR3 runs from the conserved cysteine through the conserved F or W. The order of the fields is D gene, V gene, clone size, J gene, CDR3 protein, CDR3 DNA. A D gene is named only where the DNA matches it firmly. Clone size is given for some rows only: seen once, a few or many times, or a class if the clone is expanded.

>TRBD2|TRBV20-1|.|TRBJ2-1
CSAKELAGTYEQFF
TGCAGTGCTAAGGAACTAGCGGGAACTTACGAGCAGTTCTTC
>.|TRBV11-2|.|TRBJ1-1
CASSLTARVLNTEAFF
TGTGCCAGCAGCTTAACCGCCAGGGTCCTGAACACTGAAGCTTTCTTT
>.|TRBV12-3/TRBV12-4|.|TRBJ2-3
CASSLDASTTDTQYF
TGTGCCAGCAGTTTGGACGCCTCGACCACAGATACGCAGTATTTT
>.|TRBV29-1|.|TRBJ2-5
CSVRPESGDEQYF
TGCAGCGTTCGGCCAGAGTCGGGGGATGAGCAGTACTTC
>TRBD2|TRBV3-1|.|TRBJ2-4
CASSRTSGTNIQYF
TGTGCCAGCAGCCGGACTAGCGGGACCAACATTCAGTACTTC
>.|TRBV20-1|few|TRBJ1-1
CSARDGRGGTEAFF
TGCAGTGCTAGAGATGGGAGGGGTGGAACTGAAGCTTTCTTT
>.|TRBV5-1|few|TRBJ2-5
CASTGTRNQETQYF
TGCGCCAGCACGGGGACAAGGAATCAAGAGACCCAGTACTTC
>.|TRBV12-3/TRBV12-4|few|TRBJ2-5
CASSRRDFQYF
TGTGCCAGCAGCAGGCGGGACTTCCAGTACTTC
>.|TRBV20-1|few|TRBJ1-5
CSARDSGLGNQPQHF
TGCAGTGCTAGAGATTCGGGACTAGGCAATCAGCCCCAGCATTTT
>.|TRBV6-2/TRBV6-3|.|TRBJ1-2
CASSYSIPTVPGRGYTF
TGTGCCAGCAGTTACTCGATCCCCACGGTACCGGGACGGGGCTACACCTTC
>TRBD1|TRBV3-1|.|TRBJ1-6
CASSARYPRTGTDNSPLHF
TGTGCCAGCAGTGCCAGATACCCTAGGACCGGGACAGATAATTCACCCCTCCACTTT
>.|TRBV20-1|.|TRBJ1-2
CSARGATGYGYTF
TGCAGTGCTAGAGGGGCGACAGGCTATGGCTACACCTTC
>TRBD1|TRBV12-3/TRBV12-4|.|TRBJ1-2
CASRPRQGACGYTF
TGTGCCAGCAGACCCCGACAGGGGGCATGTGGCTACACCTTC
>.|TRBV6-5|.|TRBJ1-4
CASSYPAEGGTTNEKLFF
TGTGCCAGCAGTTACCCCGCGGAGGGGGGGACAACTAATGAAAAACTGTTTTTT
>.|TRBV14|.|TRBJ2-3
CASSQGGGFSTDTQYF
TGTGCCAGCAGCCAAGGAGGCGGTTTTTCCACAGATACGCAGTATTTT
>.|TRBV11-2|.|TRBJ2-7
CASSPSRANEQYF
TGTGCCAGCAGCCCTTCTAGGGCTAACGAGCAGTACTTC
>.|TRBV5-1|.|TRBJ2-7
CASSWGRGGYEQYF
TGCGCCAGCAGCTGGGGGCGGGGCGGATACGAGCAGTACTTC
>.|TRBV27|few|TRBJ2-5
CASSSRAVGETQYF
TGTGCCAGCAGCTCCCGGGCCGTGGGGGAGACCCAGTACTTC
>.|TRBV28|.|TRBJ2-3
CASSLKGQGQYF
TGTGCCAGCAGTTTAAAAGGGCAGGGGCAGTATTTT
>TRBD1|TRBV29-1|.|TRBJ1-1
CSALRGQGAGAFF
TGCAGCGCACTCCGGGGACAGGGGGCTGGAGCTTTCTTT
>TRBD1|TRBV2|.|TRBJ2-1
CASSGDSYNEQFF
TGTGCCAGCAGTGGGGACAGTTACAATGAGCAGTTCTTC
>.|TRBV3-1|.|TRBJ2-1
CASSPTRGGSSYNEQFF
TGTGCCAGCAGCCCGACCAGGGGCGGGAGCTCCTACAATGAGCAGTTCTTC
>TRBD1|TRBV28|.|TRBJ2-5
CASSFSDRGTQYF
TGTGCCAGCAGTTTTTCGGACAGGGGGACCCAGTACTTC
>.|TRBV12-3/TRBV12-4|.|TRBJ1-2
CASSSNRDLYGYTF
TGTGCCAGCAGTTCCAACAGAGACCTCTATGGCTACACCTTC
>TRBD2|TRBV18|.|TRBJ2-1
CASSPPTSHPFF
TGTGCCAGCTCACCGCCGACTAGCCATCCGTTCTTC
>.|TRBV20-1|.|TRBJ1-2
CSAPETVAGVGYTF
TGCAGTGCCCCCGAGACAGTCGCTGGTGTTGGCTACACCTTC
>.|TRBV12-3/TRBV12-4|few|TRBJ2-7
CASSPEKGGLTYEQYF
TGTGCCAGCAGTCCCGAAAAGGGGGGGCTAACCTACGAGCAGTACTTC
>TRBD1|TRBV2|few|TRBJ2-1
CPNRGTTSRGEQFF
TGTCCAAACAGGGGAACGACAAGTCGGGGTGAGCAGTTCTTC
>.|TRBV5-6|few|TRBJ1-4
CASSFQFNEKLFF
TGTGCCAGCAGCTTCCAGTTTAATGAAAAACTGTTTTTT
>.|TRBV25-1|few|TRBJ1-1
CASSPLVEANTEAFF
TGTGCCAGCAGCCCCCTTGTGGAGGCGAACACTGAAGCTTTCTTT
>.|TRBV27|.|TRBJ1-2
CASSLRQRGYGYTF
TGTGCCAGCAGTTTAAGACAAAGGGGCTATGGCTACACCTTC
>.|TRBV4-1|once|TRBJ2-7
CASSQGVVGTPRYEQYF
TGCGCCAGCAGCCAAGGAGTTGTCGGGACTCCTCGGTACGAGCAGTACTTC
>TRBD2|TRBV20-1|few|TRBJ2-3
CSARLLIAGRGTDTQYF
TGCAGTGCTCGGTTGTTAATAGCGGGGAGGGGCACAGATACGCAGTATTTT
>.|TRBV5-6|once|TRBJ1-6
CASSLSPYNSPLHF
TGTGCCAGCAGCTTGTCGCCATATAATTCACCCCTCCACTTT
>TRBD1|TRBV15|few|TRBJ1-5
CATSRAIDRVNQPQHF
TGTGCCACCAGCAGGGCCATAGACAGGGTCAATCAGCCCCAGCATTTT
>.|TRBV12-3/TRBV12-4|few|TRBJ2-1
CASRNAGTDYNEQFF
TGTGCCAGCAGAAACGCCGGGACGGACTACAATGAGCAGTTCTTC
>.|TRBV7-9|.|TRBJ1-2
CASSSGAGYGYTF
TGTGCCAGCAGCTCCGGGGCCGGCTATGGCTACACCTTC
>TRBD1|TRBV7-6|.|TRBJ2-7
CASSIGQGIEQYF
TGTGCCAGCAGCATCGGACAGGGGATCGAGCAGTACTTC
>TRBD2|TRBV12-3/TRBV12-4|few|TRBJ2-2
CASSFSSGGTYTGELFF
TGTGCCAGCAGTTTTTCTAGCGGGGGGACCTATACCGGGGAGCTGTTTTTT
>TRBD2|TRBV7-2|few|TRBJ2-1
CASSLVGGEVYEQFF
TGTGCCAGCAGCTTAGTGGGAGGGGAAGTTTATGAGCAGTTCTTC
>TRBD2|TRBV2|.|TRBJ2-7
CARGSGSSYEQYF
TGTGCCAGAGGTAGCGGGAGCTCCTACGAGCAGTACTTC
>TRBD1|TRBV12-3/TRBV12-4|.|TRBJ2-7
CASSLGGTGKDEQYF
TGTGCCAGCAGTTTGGGGGGGACAGGGAAGGACGAGCAGTACTTC
>TRBD2|TRBV5-1|.|TRBJ2-3
CASSLALAGGPSDTQYF
TGCGCCAGCAGCTTGGCACTAGCGGGAGGACCTTCAGATACGCAGTATTTT